A selection of T cell receptor beta chains follows, all from one sample in a study of cytomegalovirus exposure and HLA in healthy donors. Produced via immunoSEQ multiplex PCR; TCRdb's table is partial and in-frame only. The sample contains roughly 180,000 clones, approximately 89% of which appear only once. Sequencing input: PBMCs. The receptors originated from a man aged 30 to 45 in good health and CMV-seropositive. Each CDR3 is given with its conserved first and last residue. The D gene is left open where the match is weak. Size is stated for part of the rows, as once, few or many counts, or as a class when the clone is expanded.

CDR3 length,D gene,J gene,V gene,clone size,CDR3 protein,CDR3 DNA
14,-,TRBJ2-7,TRBV9,many,CASSVGYSSYEQYF,TGTGCCAGCAGCGTAGGGTACAGCTCCTACGAGCAGTACTTC
16,-,TRBJ2-7,TRBV5-6,-,CASSLALGLASHEQYF,TGTGCCAGCAGCTTGGCCCTGGGCCTAGCGAGCCACGAGCAGTACTTC
11,-,TRBJ1-2,TRBV20-1,-,CSGTSDYGYTF,TGCAGTGGGACGAGCGACTATGGCTACACCTTC
13,-,TRBJ2-7,TRBV2,-,CASSADQGNEQYF,TGTGCCAGCAGCGCGGACCAGGGCAACGAGCAGTACTTC
13,TRBD1,TRBJ1-2,TRBV6-5,-,CASSRTGNYGYTF,TGTGCCAGCAGTCGGACAGGGAACTATGGCTACACCTTC
15,-,TRBJ2-2,TRBV9,-,CASSSTGTNSGELFF,TGTGCCAGCAGTAGTACGGGGACAAATTCCGGGGAGCTGTTTTTT
13,-,TRBJ1-2,TRBV5-5,-,CASSPDGNYGYTF,TGTGCCAGCAGCCCTGACGGGAACTATGGCTACACCTTC
15,-,TRBJ1-1,TRBV6-1,-,CASSERSGVNTEAFF,TGTGCCAGCAGTGAAAGGTCAGGGGTGAACACTGAAGCTTTCTTT
11,-,TRBJ2-7,TRBV20-1,-,CSAPRDYEQYF,TGCAGTGCTCCCAGGGACTACGAGCAGTACTTC
15,-,TRBJ1-5,TRBV28,-,CASRPRTGLNQPQHF,TGTGCCAGCAGACCCAGAACAGGGCTCAATCAGCCCCAGCATTTT
14,TRBD1,TRBJ1-2,TRBV9,once,CASSVTGELNGYTF,TGTGCCAGCAGCGTCACAGGGGAGCTAAATGGCTACACCTTC
14,-,TRBJ2-3,TRBV5-1,once,CASSLVGNTDTQYF,TGCGCCAGCAGCTTGGTGGGGAACACAGATACGCAGTATTTT
13,TRBD1,TRBJ2-7,TRBV28,-,CASSQMTGVEQYF,TGTGCCAGCAGCCAGATGACAGGGGTCGAGCAGTACTTC
14,-,TRBJ2-7,TRBV7-9,-,CASSVRQDSYEQYF,TGTGCCAGCAGCGTTAGACAGGATTCCTACGAGCAGTACTTC
14,-,TRBJ2-3,TRBV9,-,CASSRRGDTDTQYF,TGTGCCAGCAGCAGAAGGGGAGACACAGATACGCAGTATTTT
13,TRBD1,TRBJ1-2,TRBV10-1,-,CAIPDRPNYGYTF,TGCGCCATCCCGGACAGGCCCAACTATGGCTACACCTTC
16,-,TRBJ2-2,TRBV9,-,CASSVLTDANTGELFF,TGTGCCAGCAGCGTTTTGACAGACGCGAACACCGGGGAGCTGTTTTTT
13,-,TRBJ1-1,TRBV2,-,CASSGQMNTEAFF,TGTGCCAGCAGTGGCCAGATGAACACTGAAGCTTTCTTT
14,TRBD1,TRBJ2-7,TRBV9,-,CASSVRDRGYEQYF,TGTGCCAGCAGCGTAAGGGACAGGGGTTACGAGCAGTACTTC
15,TRBD2,TRBJ2-3,TRBV6-4,-,CASSDGGGAADTQYF,TGTGCCAGCAGTGACGGCGGGGGGGCAGCCGATACGCAGTATTTT
16,TRBD2,TRBJ2-7,TRBV19,few,CASSTRTSGSSYEQYF,TGTGCCAGTAGCACCCGGACTAGCGGGAGCTCCTACGAGCAGTACTTC
15,-,TRBJ2-1,TRBV4-2,-,CASSQAGMVGYEQFF,TGTGCCAGCAGCCAAGCTGGGATGGTGGGGTACGAGCAGTTCTTC
15,TRBD1,TRBJ2-3,TRBV28,-,CASSSRGRGLDTQYF,TGTGCCAGCAGCTCTCGTGGCAGGGGGCTAGATACGCAGTATTTT
14,TRBD1,TRBJ2-2,TRBV6-1,-,CATRRPGGGGELFF,TGTGCCACCCGACGACCAGGGGGCGGCGGGGAGCTGTTTTTT
13,-,TRBJ2-7,TRBV4-3,-,CASSQDRGYEQYF,TGCGCCAGCAGCCAAGATCGAGGATACGAGCAGTACTTC
14,-,TRBJ1-6,TRBV5-6,-,CASSLGEYNSPLHF,TGTGCCAGCAGCTTGGGGGAATATAATTCACCCCTCCACTTT
15,-,TRBJ2-2,TRBV6-1,-,CASSERAANTGELFF,TGTGCCAGCAGTGAAAGGGCAGCGAACACCGGGGAGCTGTTTTTT
16,-,TRBJ2-3,TRBV27,-,CASSSPYRGAMDTQYF,TGTGCCAGCAGTTCCCCCTATAGGGGGGCCATGGATACGCAGTATTTT
13,-,TRBJ2-7,TRBV28,-,CASRLEEYYEQYF,TGTGCCAGCAGACTCGAGGAGTATTACGAGCAGTACTTC
12,-,TRBJ2-7,TRBV7-2,-,CASSFSDRSQYF,TGTGCCAGCAGCTTCTCGGACCGTTCCCAGTACTTC
14,-,TRBJ2-3,TRBV5-1,-,CASSLELNKDTQYF,TGCGCCAGCAGCTTGGAGTTAAACAAGGATACGCAGTATTTT
15,-,TRBJ2-7,TRBV28,once,CASSLRVMSYDEQYF,TGTGCCAGCAGTTTACGGGTTATGTCCTACGACGAGCAGTACTTC
18,TRBD1,TRBJ1-5,TRBV2,once,CASSAGTGDGFSNQPQHF,TGTGCCAGCAGCGCCGGGACAGGGGATGGTTTTAGCAATCAGCCCCAGCATTTT
12,-,TRBJ1-2,TRBV10-3,-,CAISESTGGYTF,TGTGCCATCAGTGAGTCTACAGGGGGCTACACCTTC
13,TRBD1,TRBJ1-2,TRBV19,-,CASSRGGGDGYTF,TGTGCCAGTAGTAGGGGAGGGGGCGATGGCTACACCTTC
18,-,TRBJ1-3,TRBV27,-,CASSLRFRGTISGNTIYF,TGTGCCAGCAGTTTACGGTTTCGGGGGACTATAAGCGGAAACACCATATATTTT
17,-,TRBJ2-7,TRBV5-1,-,CASPLEIGTKFSYEQYF,TGCGCCAGCCCCTTGGAGATTGGGACAAAGTTCTCCTACGAGCAGTACTTC
16,TRBD2,TRBJ2-5,TRBV7-9,-,CASSPVYLGGQETQYF,TGTGCCAGCAGCCCCGTTTATCTGGGGGGGCAAGAGACCCAGTACTTC
15,-,TRBJ1-4,TRBV5-1,-,CASSYIGATNEKLFF,TGCGCCAGCAGCTACATAGGGGCAACTAATGAAAAACTGTTTTTT
12,TRBD2,TRBJ2-7,TRBV9,-,CASSVAGREQYF,TGTGCCAGCAGCGTAGCCGGGAGGGAGCAGTACTTC
14,TRBD2,TRBJ2-3,TRBV7-2,few,CASSLVLAGDTQYF,TGTGCCAGCAGCTTAGTTCTAGCGGGGGATACGCAGTATTTT
15,-,TRBJ2-2,TRBV6-4,many,CASSDSKENTGELFF,TGTGCCAGCAGTGACTCGAAGGAGAACACCGGGGAGCTGTTTTTT
13,-,TRBJ2-2,TRBV11-1,-,CASSLQDTGELFF,TGTGCCAGCAGCTTACAGGACACCGGGGAGCTGTTTTTT
15,TRBD2,TRBJ2-5,TRBV7-6,-,CASSLGGGGGETQYF,TGTGCCAGCAGCTTAGGTGGCGGGGGGGGTGAGACCCAGTACTTC
11,-,TRBJ2-7,TRBV7-9,-,CASSPDYEQYF,TGTGCCAGCAGCCCCGACTACGAGCAGTACTTC
15,-,TRBJ1-2,TRBV6-1,once,CASSEARAGADGYTF,TGTGCCAGCAGTGAAGCCCGGGCAGGGGCGGATGGCTACACCTTC
11,-,TRBJ2-5,TRBV13,-,CASSRRETQYF,TGTGCCAGCAGCCGCAGGGAGACCCAGTACTTC
14,-,TRBJ2-7,TRBV19,-,CASSIEAGLGEQYF,TGTGCCAGTAGTATAGAAGCAGGGCTCGGCGAGCAGTACTTC
13,-,TRBJ2-3,TRBV4-3,-,CASSQDLADTQYF,TGCGCCAGCAGCCAAGATCTGGCAGATACGCAGTATTTT
18,-,TRBJ2-6,TRBV4-1,-,CASSQGRRRLSGANVLTF,TGCGCCAGCAGCCAAGGGCGCCGCCGGCTCTCTGGGGCCAACGTCCTGACTTTC
14,-,TRBJ2-3,TRBV18,-,CASSPVGAADTQYF,TGTGCCAGCTCACCGGTCGGAGCTGCAGATACGCAGTATTTT
14,-,TRBJ2-1,TRBV6-5,-,CASRRSFQTNEQFF,TGTGCCAGCAGACGCAGTTTTCAAACGAATGAGCAGTTCTTC
12,TRBD1,TRBJ1-2,TRBV30,-,CAWSERQGVHTF,TGTGCCTGGAGTGAGAGACAGGGTGTACACACCTTC
14,TRBD2,TRBJ2-5,TRBV9,-,CASSVTPGGETQYF,TGTGCCAGCAGCGTAACACCGGGGGGAGAGACCCAGTACTTC